This T cell receptor (beta chain) is drawn from a study of post-analysis software for immune sequencing data. Background on the study: The disease courses spanned relapsing-remitting, secondary progressive and progressive-relapsing forms of multiple sclerosis.

Turning to this clonotype: Its specificity is unknown.

Between the trimmed V and J ends, which lost 0 bases and 0 bases, there was a span of 12 bases. Germline CDR1 and CDR2: LGHNA and YSLEER. The CDR3 has 17 residues. Prepared libraries of TCR beta cDNA carried unique molecular identifiers. Each CDR3 protein gets one entry after TCRdb re-called the PCR reads with MiXCR. This table holds hundreds of thousands of distinct CDR3 sequences, 30% found once. General study findings and limits: Multiple sclerosis was associated with a significant reduction in normalized Chao1 diversity relative to controls. Higher frequency in patients than in controls was seen for a handful of TRBV segments, with TRBV5-6, TRBV5-1 and TRBV20-1 among them. Those samples that were prepared in the same batch co-clustered strongly by F measure.

This rearrangement joins TRBV4-3 to TRBJ2-1; weak D call: TRBD2 (6 bases). This TCR was sampled from a girl aged 5 to 17 with multiple sclerosis. Sequencing was carried out using blood. DNA of the CDR3: TGCGCCAGCAGCCAAGATGGGGCGGGGAGCTCCTACAATGAGCAGTTCTTC. Protein sequence: CASSQDGAGSSYNEQFF.